This entry is about one TCR beta chain. This entry belongs to a study of cytomegalovirus exposure and HLA in healthy donors. V trimming: 4 bases; J trimming: 2 bases; junction bases outside the gene matches: 7. The CDR3 loop spans 15 amino acids. Germline loops: CDR1 MNHEY, CDR2 SVGAGI. Primers for the PCR totalled 60 Vbeta and 13 Jbeta. Generated by immunoSEQ multiplex PCR, the TCRdb table keeps only in-frame clones and is missing some. This table holds roughly 200,000 clones, around 84% found once. The V call is TRBV6-5, the J call TRBJ2-5; TRBD2 matches at 7 bases. The sample taken for sequencing was PBMCs. The source of this sequence is a woman aged 18-35 years in good health and CMV-seronegative. The CDR3 sequence: CASSSIGRVQETQYF. The CDR3 DNA reads as TGTGCCAGCAGTTCGATTGGGAGGGTACAAGAGACCCAGTACTTC.